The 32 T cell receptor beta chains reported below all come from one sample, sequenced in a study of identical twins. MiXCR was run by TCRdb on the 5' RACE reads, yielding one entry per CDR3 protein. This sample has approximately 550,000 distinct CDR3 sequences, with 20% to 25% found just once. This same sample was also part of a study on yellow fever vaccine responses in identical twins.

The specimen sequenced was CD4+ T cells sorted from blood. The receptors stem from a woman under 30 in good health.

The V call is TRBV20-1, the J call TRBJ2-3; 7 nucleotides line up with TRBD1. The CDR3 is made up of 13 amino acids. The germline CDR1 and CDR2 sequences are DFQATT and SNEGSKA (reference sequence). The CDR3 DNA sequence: TGCAGCGAGAGGGGGCGAGGCACAGATACGCAGTATTTT. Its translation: CSERGRGTDTQYF.

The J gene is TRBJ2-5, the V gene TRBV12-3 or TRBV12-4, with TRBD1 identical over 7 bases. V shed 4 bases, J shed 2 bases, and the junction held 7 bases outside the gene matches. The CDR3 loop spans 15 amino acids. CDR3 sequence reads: CASSSRGLVQETQYF. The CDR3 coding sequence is TGTGCCAGCAGTTCTAGGGGGCTAGTTCAAGAGACCCAGTACTTC.

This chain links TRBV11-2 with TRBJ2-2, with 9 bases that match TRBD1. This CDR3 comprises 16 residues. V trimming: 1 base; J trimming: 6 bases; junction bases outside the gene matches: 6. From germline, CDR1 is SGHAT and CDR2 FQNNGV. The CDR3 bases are TGTGCCAGCAGCTTAGTCCACAGGGGGCACGCCGGGGAGCTGTTTTTT. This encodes CASSLVHRGHAGELFF.

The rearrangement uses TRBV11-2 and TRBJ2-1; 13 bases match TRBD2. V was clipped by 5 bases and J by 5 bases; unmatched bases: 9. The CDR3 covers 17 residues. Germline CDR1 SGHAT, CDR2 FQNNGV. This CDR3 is CASSPPGLAGVNNEQFF. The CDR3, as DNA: TGTGCCAGCAGCCCGCCCGGACTAGCGGGAGTCAACAATGAGCAGTTCTTC.

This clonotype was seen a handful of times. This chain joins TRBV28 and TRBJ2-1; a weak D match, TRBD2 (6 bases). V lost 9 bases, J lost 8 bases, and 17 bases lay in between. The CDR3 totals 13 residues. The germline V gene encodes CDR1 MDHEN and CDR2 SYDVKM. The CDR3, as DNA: TGTGCCAGTAGCATTCCTAGCGTCCATGAGCAGTTCTTC. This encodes CASSIPSVHEQFF.

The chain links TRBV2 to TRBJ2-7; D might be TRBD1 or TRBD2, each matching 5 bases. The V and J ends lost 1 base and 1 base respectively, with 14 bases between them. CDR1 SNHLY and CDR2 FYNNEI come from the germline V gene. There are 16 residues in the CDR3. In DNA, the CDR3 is TGTGCCAGCAGTGAAGGACTATGGGGCGTTTCCTACGAGCAGTACTTC. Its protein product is CASSEGLWGVSYEQYF.

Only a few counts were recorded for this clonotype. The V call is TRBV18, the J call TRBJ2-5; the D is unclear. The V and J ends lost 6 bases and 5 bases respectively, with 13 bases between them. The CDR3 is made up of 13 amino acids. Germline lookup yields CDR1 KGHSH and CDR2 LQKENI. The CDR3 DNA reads TGTGCCAGCTCCCCTCTGGCGGTGGAGACCCAGTACTTC. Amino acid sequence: CASSPLAVETQYF.

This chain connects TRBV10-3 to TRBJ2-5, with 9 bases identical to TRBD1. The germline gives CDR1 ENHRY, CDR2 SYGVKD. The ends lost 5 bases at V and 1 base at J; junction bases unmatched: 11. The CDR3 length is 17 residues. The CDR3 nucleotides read TGTGCCATCAGTCGACAGGGGGTGAATGAGGGCCAAGAGACCCAGTACTTC. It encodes CAISRQGVNEGQETQYF.

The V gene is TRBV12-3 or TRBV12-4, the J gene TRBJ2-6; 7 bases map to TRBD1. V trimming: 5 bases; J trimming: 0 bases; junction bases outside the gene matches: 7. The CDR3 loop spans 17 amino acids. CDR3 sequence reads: CASSDHDRDSGANVLTF. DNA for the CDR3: TGTGCCAGCAGTGACCACGACAGGGACTCTGGGGCCAACGTCCTGACTTTC.

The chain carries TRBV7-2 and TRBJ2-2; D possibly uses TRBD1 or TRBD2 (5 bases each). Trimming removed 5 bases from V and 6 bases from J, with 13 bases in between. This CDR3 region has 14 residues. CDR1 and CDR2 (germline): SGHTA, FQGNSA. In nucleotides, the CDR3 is TGTGCCAGCAGCGGAGGACTGGGGGCCGGGGAGCTGTTTTTT. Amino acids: CASSGGLGAGELFF.

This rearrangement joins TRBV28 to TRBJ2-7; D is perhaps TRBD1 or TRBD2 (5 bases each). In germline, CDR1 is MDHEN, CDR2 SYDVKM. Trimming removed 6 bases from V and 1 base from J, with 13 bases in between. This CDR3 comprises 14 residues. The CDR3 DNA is TGTGCCAGCAGGGGGGTGGTACCATCCTACGAGCAGTACTTC. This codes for CASRGVVPSYEQYF.

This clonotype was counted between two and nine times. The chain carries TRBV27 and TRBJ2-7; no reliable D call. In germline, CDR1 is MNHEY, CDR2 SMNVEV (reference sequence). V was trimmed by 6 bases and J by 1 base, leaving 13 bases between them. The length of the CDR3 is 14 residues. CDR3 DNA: TGTGCCAGCAGCCGTCGGGTAGGTTCCTACGAGCAGTACTTC. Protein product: CASSRRVGSYEQYF.

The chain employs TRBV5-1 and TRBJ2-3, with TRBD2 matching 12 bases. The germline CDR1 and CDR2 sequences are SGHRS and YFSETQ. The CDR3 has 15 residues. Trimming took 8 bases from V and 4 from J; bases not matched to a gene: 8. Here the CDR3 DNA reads TGCGCCAGTCGACTAGCGGGGGTCAGGGCAGATACGCAGTATTTT. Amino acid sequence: CASRLAGVRADTQYF.

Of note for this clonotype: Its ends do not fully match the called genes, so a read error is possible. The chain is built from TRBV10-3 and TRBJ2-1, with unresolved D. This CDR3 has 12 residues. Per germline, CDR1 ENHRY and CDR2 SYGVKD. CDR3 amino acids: CAIGDSRNEQFF. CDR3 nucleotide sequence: TGTGCCATCGGTGATAGCAGGAATGAGCAGTTCTTC.

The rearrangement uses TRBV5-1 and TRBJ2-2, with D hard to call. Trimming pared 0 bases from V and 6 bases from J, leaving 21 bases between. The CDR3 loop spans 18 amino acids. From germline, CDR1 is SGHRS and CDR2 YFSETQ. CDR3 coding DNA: TGCGCCAGCAGCTTGGAGGTACCCCGGCTGCTAGGTCCCGGGGAGCTGTTTTTT. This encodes CASSLEVPRLLGPGELFF. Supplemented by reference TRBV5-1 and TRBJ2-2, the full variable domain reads KAGVTQTPRYLIKTRGQQVTLSCSPISGHRSVSWYQQTPGQGLQFLFEYFSETQRNKGNFPGRFSGRQFSNSRSEMNVSTLELGDSALYLCASSLEVPRLLGPGELFFGEGSRLTVL.

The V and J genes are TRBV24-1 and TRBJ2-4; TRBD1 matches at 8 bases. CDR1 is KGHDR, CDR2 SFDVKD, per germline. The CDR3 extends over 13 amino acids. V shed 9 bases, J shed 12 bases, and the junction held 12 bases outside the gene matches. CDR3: CATSQGAGMGQYF. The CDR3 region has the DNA TGTGCCACCTCCCAGGGGGCTGGAATGGGTCAGTACTTC.

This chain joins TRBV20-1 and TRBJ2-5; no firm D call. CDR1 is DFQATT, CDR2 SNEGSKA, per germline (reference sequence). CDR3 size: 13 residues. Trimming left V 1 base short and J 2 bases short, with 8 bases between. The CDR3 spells CSARAVVQETQYF. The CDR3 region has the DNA TGCAGTGCTAGAGCCGTGGTACAAGAGACCCAGTACTTC.

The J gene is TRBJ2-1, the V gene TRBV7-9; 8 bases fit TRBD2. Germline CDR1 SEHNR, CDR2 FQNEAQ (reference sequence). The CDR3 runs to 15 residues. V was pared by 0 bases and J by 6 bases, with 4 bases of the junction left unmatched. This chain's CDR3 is CASSLALAEINEQFF. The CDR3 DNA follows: TGTGCCAGCAGCTTAGCACTAGCGGAGATCAATGAGCAGTTCTTC. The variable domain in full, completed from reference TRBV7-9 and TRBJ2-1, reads DTGVSQNPRHKITKRGQNVTFRCDPISEHNRLYWYRQTLGQGPEFLTYFQNEAQLEKSRLLSDRFSAERPKGSFSTLEIQRTEQGDSAMYLCASSLALAEINEQFFGPGTRLTVL.

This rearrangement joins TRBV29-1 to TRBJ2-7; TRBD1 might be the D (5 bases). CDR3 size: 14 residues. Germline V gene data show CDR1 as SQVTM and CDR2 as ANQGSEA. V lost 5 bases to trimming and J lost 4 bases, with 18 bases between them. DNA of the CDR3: TGCAGCGTTAAACTCCCAGGGTTTTCGTACGAGCAGTACTTC. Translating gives CSVKLPGFSYEQYF.

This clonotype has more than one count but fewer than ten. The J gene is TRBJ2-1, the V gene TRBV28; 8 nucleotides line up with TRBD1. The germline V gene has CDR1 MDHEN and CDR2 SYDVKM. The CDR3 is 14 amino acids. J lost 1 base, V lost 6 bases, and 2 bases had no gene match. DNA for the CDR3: TGTGCCAGCAGGAACAGGGGGTCCTACAATGAGCAGTTCTTC. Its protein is CASRNRGSYNEQFF.

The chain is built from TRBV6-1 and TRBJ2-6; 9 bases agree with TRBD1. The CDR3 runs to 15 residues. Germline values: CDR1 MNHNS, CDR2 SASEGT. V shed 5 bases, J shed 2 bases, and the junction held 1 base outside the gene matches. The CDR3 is CASSRTGAGANVLTF. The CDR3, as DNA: TGTGCCAGCAGTCGGACAGGGGCTGGGGCCAACGTCCTGACTTTC.

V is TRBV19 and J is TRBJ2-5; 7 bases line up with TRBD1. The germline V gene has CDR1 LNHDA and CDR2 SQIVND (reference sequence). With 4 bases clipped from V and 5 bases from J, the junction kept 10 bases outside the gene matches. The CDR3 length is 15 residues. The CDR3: CASSTRQGLRETQYF. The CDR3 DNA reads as TGTGCCAGTAGTACAAGACAGGGCTTAAGGGAGACCCAGTACTTC.

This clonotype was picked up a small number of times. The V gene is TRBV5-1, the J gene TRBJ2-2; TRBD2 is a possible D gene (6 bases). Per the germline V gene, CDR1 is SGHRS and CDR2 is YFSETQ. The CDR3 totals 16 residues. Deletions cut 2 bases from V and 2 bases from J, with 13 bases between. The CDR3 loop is CASSFWISGNTGELFF. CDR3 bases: TGCGCCAGCAGCTTCTGGATTAGCGGTAACACCGGGGAGCTGTTTTTT.

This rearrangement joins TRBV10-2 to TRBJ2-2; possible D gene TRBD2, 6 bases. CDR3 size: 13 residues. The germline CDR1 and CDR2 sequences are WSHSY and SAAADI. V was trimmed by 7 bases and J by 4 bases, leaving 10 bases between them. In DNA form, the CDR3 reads TGCGCCAGCAAACCAGCGGGCACCGGGGAGCTGTTTTTT. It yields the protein CASKPAGTGELFF.

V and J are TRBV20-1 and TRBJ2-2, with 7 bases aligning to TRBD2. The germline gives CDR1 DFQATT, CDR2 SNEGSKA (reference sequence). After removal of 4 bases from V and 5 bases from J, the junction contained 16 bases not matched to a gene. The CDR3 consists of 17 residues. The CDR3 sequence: CSAKAGGWQGKTGELFF. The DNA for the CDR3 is TGCAGTGCTAAAGCCGGGGGGTGGCAGGGAAAGACCGGGGAGCTGTTTTTT.

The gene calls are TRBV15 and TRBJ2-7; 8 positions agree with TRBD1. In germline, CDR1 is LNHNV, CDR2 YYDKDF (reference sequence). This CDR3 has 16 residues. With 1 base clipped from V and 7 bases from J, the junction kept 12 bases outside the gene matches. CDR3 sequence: CATSRGLGQGSGEQYV. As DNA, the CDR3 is TGTGCCACCAGCAGAGGTTTAGGACAGGGATCGGGAGAGCAGTACGTC.

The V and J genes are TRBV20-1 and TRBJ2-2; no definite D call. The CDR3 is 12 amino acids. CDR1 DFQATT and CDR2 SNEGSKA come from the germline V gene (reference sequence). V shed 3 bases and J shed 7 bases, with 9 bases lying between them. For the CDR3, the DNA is TGCAGTGCTAGGATTAACTACGGGGAGCTGTTTTTT. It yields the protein CSARINYGELFF.

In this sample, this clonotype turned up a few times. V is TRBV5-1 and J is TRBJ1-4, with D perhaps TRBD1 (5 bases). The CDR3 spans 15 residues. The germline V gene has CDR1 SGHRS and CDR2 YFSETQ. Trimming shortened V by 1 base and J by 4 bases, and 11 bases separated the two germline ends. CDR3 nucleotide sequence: TGCGCCAGCAGCTTGCGTTGGGACTTTAATGAAAAACTGTTTTTT. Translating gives CASSLRWDFNEKLFF. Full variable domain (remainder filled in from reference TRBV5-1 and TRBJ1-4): KAGVTQTPRYLIKTRGQQVTLSCSPISGHRSVSWYQQTPGQGLQFLFEYFSETQRNKGNFPGRFSGRQFSNSRSEMNVSTLELGDSALYLCASSLRWDFNEKLFFGSGTQLSVL.

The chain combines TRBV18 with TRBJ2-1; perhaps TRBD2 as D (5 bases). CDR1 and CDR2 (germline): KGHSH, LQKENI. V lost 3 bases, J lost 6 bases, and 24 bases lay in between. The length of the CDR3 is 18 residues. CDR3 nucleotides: TGTGCCAGCTCACCCGGCCCCCCCGGAGGATCAGAGGGCAATGAGCAGTTCTTC. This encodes CASSPGPPGGSEGNEQFF.

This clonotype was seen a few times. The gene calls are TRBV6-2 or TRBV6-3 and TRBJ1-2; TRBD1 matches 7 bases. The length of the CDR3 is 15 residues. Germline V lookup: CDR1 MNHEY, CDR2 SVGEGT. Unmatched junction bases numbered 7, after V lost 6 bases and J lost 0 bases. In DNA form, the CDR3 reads TGTGCCAGCAGCCAAGGGACAGCCTCTAACTATGGCTACACCTTC. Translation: CASSQGTASNYGYTF.

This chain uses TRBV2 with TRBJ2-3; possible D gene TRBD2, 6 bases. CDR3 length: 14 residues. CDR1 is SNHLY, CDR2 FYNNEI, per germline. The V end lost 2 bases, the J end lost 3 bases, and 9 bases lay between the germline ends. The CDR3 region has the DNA TGTGCCAGCAGTGAAAGGACTACAACAGATACGCAGTATTTT. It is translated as CASSERTTTDTQYF.

The CDR3 coding sequence is TGTGCCAGCACCTGGGCCGGGGGTTTCAACTATGGCTACACCTTC. The encoded protein is CASTWAGGFNYGYTF. V and J are TRBV12-3 or TRBV12-4 and TRBJ1-2, with a weak D call TRBD1 (5 bases). The CDR3 contains 15 residues. V lost 7 bases to trimming and J lost 2 bases, with 17 bases between them.